Following are 25 T cell receptor beta chains from one sample sequenced in a study of cytotoxic CD8 clonotypes in ibrutinib-treated CLL. Produced via immunoSEQ multiplex PCR; TCRdb's table is partial and in-frame only. The sample has 150,000 to 200,000 clones; around nine tenths are singletons. This specimen consisted of PBMCs, obtained at disease progression, from a patient treated with ibrutinib. The source of these receptors is a human donor with chronic lymphocytic leukemia.

The chain has TRBV30 and TRBJ1-2, with D hard to call. V was trimmed by 0 bases and J by 0 bases, leaving 11 bases between them. Germline lookup yields CDR1 GTSNPN and CDR2 SVGIG (reference sequence). The CDR3 runs 15 residues. The CDR3 DNA follows: TGTGCCTGGAGTGTTCGGACTTACACTAACTATGGCTACACCTTC. It is translated as CAWSVRTYTNYGYTF.

This clone came up once. A clone one base away is much larger, so this may be a read error. The chain has TRBV7-8 and TRBJ2-7; weak D call: TRBD2 (6 bases). Looked up from germline, CDR1 is SGHVS and CDR2 is FQNEAQ. The CDR3 is 13 residues long. Trimming took 4 bases from V and 3 from J, leaving 10 bases between them. CDR3 residues: CASSSGLFYEQYF. The CDR3, as DNA: TGTGCCAGCAGCTCGGGACTTTTCTACGAGCAGTACTTC.

This chain joins TRBV18 and TRBJ2-5; 7 nucleotides align to TRBD1. Unmatched junction bases numbered 6, after V lost 3 bases and J lost 5 bases. Germline loops: CDR1 KGHSH, CDR2 LQKENI. The CDR3 extends over 14 amino acids. CDR3 coding DNA: TGTGCCAGCTCACCGACAGGGATAAGGGAGACCCAGTACTTC. It translates to CASSPTGIRETQYF.

The chain employs TRBV28 and TRBJ2-7; TRBD1 might be the D (6 bases). In germline, CDR1 is MDHEN, CDR2 SYDVKM. The CDR3 extends over 12 amino acids. Trimming pared 8 bases from V and 2 bases from J, leaving 10 bases between. The CDR3 loop reads CASWGQTYEQYF. CDR3 nucleotides: TGTGCCAGCTGGGGGCAGACCTACGAGCAGTACTTC.

This clone was observed a few times. The V and J genes are TRBV4-1 and TRBJ2-7; no clear D. The germline V gene has CDR1 MGHRA and CDR2 YSYEKL. The V end was cut by 1 base, the J end by 0 bases, with 13 bases between. The CDR3 extends over 16 amino acids. The CDR3 here is CASSQVVRISSYEQYF. DNA of the CDR3: TGCGCCAGCAGCCAAGTGGTCAGGATCAGCTCCTACGAGCAGTACTTC.

The chain carries TRBV29-1 and TRBJ1-2; no firm D call. CDR1 is SQVTM, CDR2 ANQGSEA, per germline. V lost 5 bases and J 4 bases, leaving 17 bases between the germline ends. CDR3 length equals 14 residues. The CDR3 DNA reads TGCAGCGTTTCCGGGATCTCATTGGGCTATGGCTACACCTTC. It codes for CSVSGISLGYGYTF.

The chain is built from TRBV7-2 and TRBJ2-3; 9 bases align to TRBD1. From germline, CDR1 is SGHTA and CDR2 FQGNSA. V shed 3 bases and J 4 bases; nucleotides not matched to a gene: 8. The CDR3 is 16 amino acids. The CDR3 spells CASSLDRGSGADTQYF. In DNA, the CDR3 is TGTGCCAGCAGCTTGGACAGGGGATCGGGCGCAGATACGCAGTATTTT.

The chain employs TRBV5-8 and TRBJ2-7, with D perhaps TRBD1 (6 bases). Germline V gene sequence: CDR1 SGHTS, CDR2 YDEGEE. The CDR3 runs 12 residues. The V and J ends lost 2 bases and 12 bases respectively, with 15 bases between them. CDR3 region: CASSFTTGWWYF. The CDR3 DNA follows: TGTGCCAGCAGCTTCACCACAGGGTGGTGGTACTTC.

This chain connects TRBV10-3 to TRBJ2-7, with 8 bases fitting TRBD2. The junction had 6 bases not matched to a gene; V was cut back by 2 bases and J by 12 bases. Germline assignment: CDR1 ENHRY and CDR2 SYGVKD. This CDR3 region has 12 residues. The CDR3 is CAISEKGSGGYF. The CDR3 bases are TGTGCCATCAGTGAGAAGGGGAGCGGGGGGTACTTC.

V usage is TRBV2 and J usage is TRBJ2-2; 7 bases align to TRBD1. J was trimmed by 5 bases and V by 1 base; bases with no gene match: 4. The CDR3 runs to 15 residues. Germline V gives CDR1 SNHLY, CDR2 FYNNEI. Here the CDR3 reads CASSEDRGLTGELFF. As DNA, the CDR3 is TGTGCCAGCAGTGAAGACAGGGGATTAACCGGGGAGCTGTTTTTT.

This clone was recorded once. The chain carries TRBV4-1 and TRBJ1-2, with 7 positions matching TRBD1. This CDR3 spans 16 amino acids. The germline CDR1 and CDR2 sequences are MGHRA and YSYEKL. V trimming: 1 base; J trimming: 5 bases; junction bases outside the gene matches: 10. The chain's CDR3 is CASSQVGQKEGYGYTF. The CDR3 DNA sequence: TGCGCCAGCAGCCAAGTGGGACAGAAGGAGGGATATGGCTACACCTTC.

The genes are TRBV9 and TRBJ1-2; maybe TRBD1 (5 bases). CDR1 SGDLS and CDR2 YYNGEE come from the germline V gene. The CDR3 totals 13 residues. V was pared by 5 bases and J by 6 bases, with 14 bases between. The CDR3: CASRGDTRDGYTF. For the CDR3, the DNA is TGTGCCAGCAGGGGGGATACAAGGGATGGCTACACCTTC.

CDR3 DNA: TGTGCCGTAGCAGACAGGAGCCTTCTAGCGGGAGCCTTGTATTTT. Translation gives CAVADRSLLAGALYF. The rearrangement links TRBV27 to TRBJ2-3; 10 bases align to TRBD2. Germline-derived CDR1 and CDR2 are MNHEY and SMNVEV (reference sequence). The CDR3 spans 15 residues. V gave up 11 bases and J gave up 14 bases; unmatched junction bases: 22.

The chain recombines TRBV6-5 with TRBJ2-7; D gene uncertain. Per germline, CDR1 MNHEY and CDR2 SVGAGI. Trimming took off 2 bases at V and 0 bases at J, with 5 bases between the two ends. The CDR3 has 13 amino acids. This chain's CDR3 is CASSYVSSYEQYF. In nucleotides, the CDR3 is TGTGCCAGCAGTTACGTCAGCTCCTACGAGCAGTACTTC.

This chain joins TRBV14 and TRBJ2-1; no reliable D call. The CDR3 spans 17 residues. Germline-derived CDR1 and CDR2 are SGHDN and FVKESK. The V and J ends lost 1 base and 2 bases respectively, with 15 bases between them. In nucleotides, the CDR3 is TGTGCCAGCAGCCAAGTGGGCGGAACGCACACCTACAATGAGCAGTTCTTC. This gives the protein CASSQVGGTHTYNEQFF.

This chain connects TRBV9 to TRBJ1-1, with a possible D match to TRBD1 (5 bases). From germline, CDR1 is SGDLS and CDR2 YYNGEE. The CDR3 extends over 14 amino acids. V was shortened by 0 bases and J by 7 bases, with 13 bases between the two germline ends. This chain's CDR3 is CASSVAGGTIEAFF. The CDR3, as DNA: TGTGCCAGCAGCGTAGCTGGGGGTACCATTGAAGCTTTCTTT.

The V gene is TRBV29-1, the J gene TRBJ2-1, with D possibly being TRBD1 (6 bases). The CDR3 totals 23 residues. Germline values: CDR1 SQVTM, CDR2 ANQGSEA. V was shortened by 2 bases and J by 0 bases, with 35 bases between the two germline ends. This CDR3 reads CSVEFFLPGTPANGFYSYNEQFF. In DNA form, the CDR3 reads TGCAGCGTTGAATTTTTTTTACCAGGGACACCGGCAAATGGATTCTACTCCTACAATGAGCAGTTCTTC.

J is TRBJ2-7 and V is TRBV9; 11 nucleotides agree with TRBD1. Germline CDR1 and CDR2: SGDLS and YYNGEE. CDR3 length: 16 amino acids. V lost 0 bases and J lost 6; bases outside the gene matches: 8. This CDR3 is CASSVAGQGGFLEQYF. In nucleotides, the CDR3 is TGTGCCAGCAGCGTAGCGGGACAGGGGGGTTTCCTCGAGCAGTACTTC.

The chain links TRBV5-5 to TRBJ1-3; 10 nucleotides agree with TRBD1. Germline CDR1 and CDR2: SGHKS and YYEKEE (reference sequence). The CDR3 covers 16 residues. V shed 4 bases, J shed 4 bases, and the junction held 8 bases outside the gene matches. The CDR3 DNA reads TGTGCCAGCAGCCCCCGACAGGGGGCGAAAGGAAACACCATATATTTT. This encodes CASSPRQGAKGNTIYF.

The chain links TRBV10-3 to TRBJ2-7; 7 nucleotides match TRBD1. V trimming: 10 bases; J trimming: 6 bases; junction bases outside the gene matches: 12. The CDR3 loop spans 13 amino acids. Germline CDR1 is ENHRY and CDR2 is SYGVKD. The CDR3 bases are TGTGCCACCGATACAGGGGTCCTTGTCGAGCAGTACTTC. Protein: CATDTGVLVEQYF.

The genes are TRBV18 and TRBJ2-1, with 12 nucleotides matching TRBD2. This CDR3 is built from 16 residues. Germline V gene lookup returns CDR1 KGHSH and CDR2 LQKENI. V trimming: 2 bases; J trimming: 7 bases; junction bases outside the gene matches: 6. As DNA, the CDR3 is TGTGCCAGCTCACCAAGACTAGCGGGAGCGGCAAATGAGCAGTTCTTC. Amino acids: CASSPRLAGAANEQFF.

This chain links TRBV5-1 with TRBJ2-5, with TRBD2 matching over 14 bases. With 4 bases clipped from V and 4 bases from J, the junction kept 6 bases outside the gene matches. The CDR3 runs to 16 residues. CDR1 is SGHRS, CDR2 YFSETQ, per germline. CDR3 sequence (DNA): TGCGCCAGCAGCACAGCCGGGACTAGCGGGAGAGAGACCCAGTACTTC. Translated, it gives CASSTAGTSGRETQYF.

This rearrangement joins TRBV2 to TRBJ2-7; TRBD1 aligns across 11 bases. The CDR3 has 15 amino acids. With 5 bases clipped from V and 3 bases from J, the junction kept 6 bases outside the gene matches. Germline CDR1 and CDR2: SNHLY and FYNNEI. The CDR3 nucleotides read TGTGCCAGCAGTTCCCTGGACAGGGGGCTCTACGAGCAGTACTTC. Translating gives CASSSLDRGLYEQYF.

This chain joins TRBV27 and TRBJ2-7; D may correspond to TRBD1 or TRBD2 (5 bases each). The germline V gene encodes CDR1 MNHEY and CDR2 SMNVEV (reference sequence). V was cut by 5 bases and J by 4 bases, with 12 bases left in between. The CDR3 runs to 13 residues. The CDR3 region is CASSGTAGYEQYF. CDR3 coding DNA: TGTGCCAGCAGTGGGACCGCCGGGTACGAGCAGTACTTC.

The rearrangement links TRBV19 to TRBJ2-7; 9 positions match TRBD1. J was trimmed by 3 bases and V by 3 bases; bases with no gene match: 6. CDR1 and CDR2 from the germline V gene are LNHDA and SQIVND (reference sequence). The CDR3 runs 15 residues. CDR3 sequence reads: CASSMGQGFYYEQYF. The CDR3 DNA is TGTGCCAGTAGTATGGGACAGGGTTTTTACTACGAGCAGTACTTC.